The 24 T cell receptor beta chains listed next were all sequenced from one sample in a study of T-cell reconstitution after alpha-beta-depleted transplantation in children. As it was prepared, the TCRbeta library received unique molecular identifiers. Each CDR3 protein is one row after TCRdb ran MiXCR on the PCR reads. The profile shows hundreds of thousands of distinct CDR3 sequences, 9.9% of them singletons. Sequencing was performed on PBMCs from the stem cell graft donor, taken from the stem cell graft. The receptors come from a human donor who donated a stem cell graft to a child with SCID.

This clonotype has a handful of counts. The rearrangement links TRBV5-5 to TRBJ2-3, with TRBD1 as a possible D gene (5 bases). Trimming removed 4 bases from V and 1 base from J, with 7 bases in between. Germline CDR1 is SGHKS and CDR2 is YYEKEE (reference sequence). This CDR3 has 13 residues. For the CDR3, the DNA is TGTGCCAGCAGCATGACAGGCACAGATACGCAGTATTTT. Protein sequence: CASSMTGTDTQYF.

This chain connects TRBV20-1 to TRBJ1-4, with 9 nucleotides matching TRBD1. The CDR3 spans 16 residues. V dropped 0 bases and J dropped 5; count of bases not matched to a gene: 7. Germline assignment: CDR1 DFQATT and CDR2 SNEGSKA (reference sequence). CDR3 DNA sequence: TGCAGTGCTAGAGATGTAGGGACAGGGTTAAATGAAAAACTGTTTTTT. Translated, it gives CSARDVGTGLNEKLFF.

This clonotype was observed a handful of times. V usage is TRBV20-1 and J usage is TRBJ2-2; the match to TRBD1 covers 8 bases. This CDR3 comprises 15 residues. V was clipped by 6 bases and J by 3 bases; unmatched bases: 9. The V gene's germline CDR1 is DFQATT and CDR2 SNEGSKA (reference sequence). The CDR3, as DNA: TGCAGTGCCAAAGGGGGACAGGCCGACACCGGGGAGCTGTTTTTT. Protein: CSAKGGQADTGELFF.

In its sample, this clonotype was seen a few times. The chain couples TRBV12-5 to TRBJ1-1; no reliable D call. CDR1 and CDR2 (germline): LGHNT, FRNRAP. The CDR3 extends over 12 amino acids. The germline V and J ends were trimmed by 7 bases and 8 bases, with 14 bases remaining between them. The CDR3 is CASAQPGWEAFF. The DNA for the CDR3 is TGTGCTAGTGCTCAACCCGGGTGGGAAGCTTTCTTT.

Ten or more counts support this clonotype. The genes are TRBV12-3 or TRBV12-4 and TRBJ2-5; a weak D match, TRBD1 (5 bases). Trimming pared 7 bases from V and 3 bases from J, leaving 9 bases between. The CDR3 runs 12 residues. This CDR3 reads CASTSREETQYF. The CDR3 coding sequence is TGTGCCAGCACTTCCAGGGAAGAGACCCAGTACTTC.

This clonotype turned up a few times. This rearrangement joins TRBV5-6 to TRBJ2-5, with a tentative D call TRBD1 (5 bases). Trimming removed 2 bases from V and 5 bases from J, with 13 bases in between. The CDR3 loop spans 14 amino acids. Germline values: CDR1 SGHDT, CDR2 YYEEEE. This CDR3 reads CASSLVGDKETQYF. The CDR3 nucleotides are TGTGCCAGCAGCTTAGTAGGGGATAAGGAGACCCAGTACTTC.

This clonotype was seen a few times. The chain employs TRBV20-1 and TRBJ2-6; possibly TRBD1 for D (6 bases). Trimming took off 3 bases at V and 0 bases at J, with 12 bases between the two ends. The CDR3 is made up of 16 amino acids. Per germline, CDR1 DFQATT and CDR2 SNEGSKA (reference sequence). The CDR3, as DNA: TGCAGTGCTAGCGGGAACAGGGTCTCTGGGGCCAACGTCCTGACTTTC. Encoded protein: CSASGNRVSGANVLTF.

CDR3 bases: TGTGCCAGCAGCTTAGGGCGGGGGGGTAACAATGAGCAGTTCTTC. Encoded protein: CASSLGRGGNNEQFF. This chain links TRBV7-3 with TRBJ2-1, with 9 nucleotides matching TRBD2. V shed 2 bases, J shed 5 bases, and the junction held 4 bases outside the gene matches. This CDR3 comprises 15 residues. Per the germline V gene, CDR1 is SGHTA and CDR2 is FQGTGA. Variable domain in full (rest from reference TRBV7-3 and TRBJ2-1): GAGVSQTPSNKVTEKGKYVELRCDPISGHTALYWYRQSLGQGPEFLIYFQGTGAADDSGLPNDRFFAVRPEGSVSTLKIQRTERGDSAVYLCASSLGRGGNNEQFFGPGTRLTVL.

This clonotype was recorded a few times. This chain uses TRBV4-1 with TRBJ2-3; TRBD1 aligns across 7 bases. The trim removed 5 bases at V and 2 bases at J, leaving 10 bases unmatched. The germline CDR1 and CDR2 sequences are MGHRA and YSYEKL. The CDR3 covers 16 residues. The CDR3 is CASSSRDRTFTDTQYF. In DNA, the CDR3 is TGCGCCAGCAGCTCCCGGGACAGAACTTTCACAGATACGCAGTATTTT.

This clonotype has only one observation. The CDR3 DNA reads as TGTGCCAGCAGCAAGGGGGGCCATTCGACAGATACGCAGTATTTT. Residues: CASSKGGHSTDTQYF. The gene calls are TRBV3-1 and TRBJ2-3; the D gene could be TRBD1 or TRBD2 (6 bases each). The CDR3 runs 15 residues. The germline V gene encodes CDR1 LGHDT and CDR2 YNNKEL (reference sequence). Trimming took off 5 bases at V and 3 bases at J, with 15 bases between the two ends.

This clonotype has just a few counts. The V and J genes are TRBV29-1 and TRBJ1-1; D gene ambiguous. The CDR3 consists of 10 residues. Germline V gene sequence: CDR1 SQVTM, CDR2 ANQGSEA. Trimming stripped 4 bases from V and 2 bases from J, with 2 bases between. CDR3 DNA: TGCAGCGTTGTCAACACTGAAGCTTTCTTT. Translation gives CSVVNTEAFF.

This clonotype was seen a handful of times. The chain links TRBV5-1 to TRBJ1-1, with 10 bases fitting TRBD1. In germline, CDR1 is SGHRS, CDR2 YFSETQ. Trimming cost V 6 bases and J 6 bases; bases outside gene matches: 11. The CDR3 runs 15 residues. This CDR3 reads CASTTGGQGFPEAFF. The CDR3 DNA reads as TGCGCCAGCACGACCGGGGGACAGGGGTTCCCTGAAGCTTTCTTT. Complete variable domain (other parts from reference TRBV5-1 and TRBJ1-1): KAGVTQTPRYLIKTRGQQVTLSCSPISGHRSVSWYQQTPGQGLQFLFEYFSETQRNKGNFPGRFSGRQFSNSRSEMNVSTLELGDSALYLCASTTGGQGFPEAFFGQGTRLTVV.

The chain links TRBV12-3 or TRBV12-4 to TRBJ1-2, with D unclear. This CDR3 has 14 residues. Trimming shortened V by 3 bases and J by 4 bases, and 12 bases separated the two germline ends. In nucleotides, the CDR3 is TGTGCCAGCAGTTTTGACTTAGGGTCCTATGGCTACACCTTC. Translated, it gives CASSFDLGSYGYTF.

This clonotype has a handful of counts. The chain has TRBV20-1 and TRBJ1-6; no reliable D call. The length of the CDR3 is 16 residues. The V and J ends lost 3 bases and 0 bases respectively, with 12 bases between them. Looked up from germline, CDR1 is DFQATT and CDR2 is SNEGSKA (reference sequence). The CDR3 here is CSARPASSSYNSPLHF. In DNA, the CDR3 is TGCAGTGCTAGGCCAGCCTCTAGCTCCTATAATTCACCCCTCCACTTT.

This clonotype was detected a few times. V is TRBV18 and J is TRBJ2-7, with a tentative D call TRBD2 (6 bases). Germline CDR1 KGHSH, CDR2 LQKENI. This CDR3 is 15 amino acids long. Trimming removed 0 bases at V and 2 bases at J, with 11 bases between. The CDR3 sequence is CASSPPEGSPYEQYF. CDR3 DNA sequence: TGTGCCAGCTCACCACCGGAGGGTTCCCCCTACGAGCAGTACTTC.

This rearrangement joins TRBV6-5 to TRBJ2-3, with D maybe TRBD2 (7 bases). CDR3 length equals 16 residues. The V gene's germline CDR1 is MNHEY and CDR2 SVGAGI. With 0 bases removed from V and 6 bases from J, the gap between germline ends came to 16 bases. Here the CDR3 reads CASSYSGGAPLDTQYF. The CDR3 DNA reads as TGTGCCAGCAGTTACTCGGGGGGGGCCCCCCTGGATACGCAGTATTTT.

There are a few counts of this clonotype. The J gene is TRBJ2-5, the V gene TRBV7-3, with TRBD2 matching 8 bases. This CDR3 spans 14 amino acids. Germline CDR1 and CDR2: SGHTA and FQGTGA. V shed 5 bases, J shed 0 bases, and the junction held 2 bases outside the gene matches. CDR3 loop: CASSAGGYQETQYF. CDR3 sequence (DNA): TGTGCCAGCAGCGCGGGGGGCTACCAAGAGACCCAGTACTTC.

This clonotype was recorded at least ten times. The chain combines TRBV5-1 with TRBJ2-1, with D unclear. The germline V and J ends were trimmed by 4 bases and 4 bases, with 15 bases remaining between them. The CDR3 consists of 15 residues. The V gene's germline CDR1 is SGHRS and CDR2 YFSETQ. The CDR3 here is CASSRSLQSYNEQFF. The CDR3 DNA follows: TGCGCCAGCAGCAGGTCGCTTCAGAGTTACAATGAGCAGTTCTTC. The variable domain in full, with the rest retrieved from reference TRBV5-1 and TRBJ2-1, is KAGVTQTPRYLIKTRGQQVTLSCSPISGHRSVSWYQQTPGQGLQFLFEYFSETQRNKGNFPGRFSGRQFSNSRSEMNVSTLELGDSALYLCASSRSLQSYNEQFFGPGTRLTVL.

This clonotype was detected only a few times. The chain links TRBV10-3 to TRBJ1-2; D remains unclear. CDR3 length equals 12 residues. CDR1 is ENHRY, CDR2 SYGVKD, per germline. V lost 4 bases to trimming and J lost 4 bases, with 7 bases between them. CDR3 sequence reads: CAISGHIYGYTF. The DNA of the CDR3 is TGTGCCATCAGTGGACATATCTATGGCTACACCTTC.

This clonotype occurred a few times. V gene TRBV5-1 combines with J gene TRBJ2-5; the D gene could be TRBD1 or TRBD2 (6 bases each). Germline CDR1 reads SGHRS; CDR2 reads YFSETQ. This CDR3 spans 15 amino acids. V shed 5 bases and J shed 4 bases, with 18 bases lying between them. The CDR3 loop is CASSPGAQRSETQYF. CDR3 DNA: TGCGCCAGCAGTCCGGGGGCCCAAAGGTCAGAGACCCAGTACTTC.

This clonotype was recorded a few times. Here the CDR3 reads CASRVGGFYNEQFF. The DNA of the CDR3 is TGTGCCAGCCGGGTGGGGGGCTTCTACAATGAGCAGTTCTTC. The chain combines TRBV5-6 with TRBJ2-1, with D tentatively TRBD1 or TRBD2 (6 bases each). Germline V gene sequence: CDR1 SGHDT, CDR2 YYEEEE. CDR3 length equals 14 residues. Trimming removed 7 bases from V and 3 bases from J, with 14 bases in between.

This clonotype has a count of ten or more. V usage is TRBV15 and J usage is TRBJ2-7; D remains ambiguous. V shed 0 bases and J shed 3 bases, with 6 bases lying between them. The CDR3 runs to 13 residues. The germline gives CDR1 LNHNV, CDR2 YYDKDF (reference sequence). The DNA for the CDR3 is TGTGCCACCAGCAGAGACGGCGGCTACGAGCAGTACTTC. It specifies CATSRDGGYEQYF.

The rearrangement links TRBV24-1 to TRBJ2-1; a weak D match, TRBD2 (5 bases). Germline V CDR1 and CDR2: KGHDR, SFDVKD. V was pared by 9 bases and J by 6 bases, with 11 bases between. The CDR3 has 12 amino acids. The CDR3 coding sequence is TGTGCCACCGAGGGTCACAGCAATGAGCAGTTCTTC. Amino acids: CATEGHSNEQFF.

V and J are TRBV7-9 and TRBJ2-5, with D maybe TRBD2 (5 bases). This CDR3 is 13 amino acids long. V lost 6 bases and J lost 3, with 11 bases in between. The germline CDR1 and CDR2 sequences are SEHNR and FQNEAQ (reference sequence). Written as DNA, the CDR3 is TGTGCCAGCAGAGGACGGGGAGAAGAGACCCAGTACTTC. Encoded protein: CASRGRGEETQYF.